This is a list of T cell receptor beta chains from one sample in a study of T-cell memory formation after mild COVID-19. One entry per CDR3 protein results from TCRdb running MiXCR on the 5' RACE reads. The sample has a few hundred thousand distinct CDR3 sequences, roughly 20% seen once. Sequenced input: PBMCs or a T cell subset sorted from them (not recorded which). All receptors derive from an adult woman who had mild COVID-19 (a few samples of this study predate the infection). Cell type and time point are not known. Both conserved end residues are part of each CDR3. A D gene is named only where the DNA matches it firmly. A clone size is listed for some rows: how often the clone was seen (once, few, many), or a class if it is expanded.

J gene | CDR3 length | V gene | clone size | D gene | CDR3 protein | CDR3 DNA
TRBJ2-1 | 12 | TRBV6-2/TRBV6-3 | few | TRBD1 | CASSQGAHEQFF | TGTGCCAGCAGTCAGGGGGCCCATGAGCAGTTCTTC
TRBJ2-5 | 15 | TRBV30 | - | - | CAWSPPGQGYETQYF | TGTGCCTGGAGTCCACCCGGGCAGGGCTATGAGACCCAGTACTTC
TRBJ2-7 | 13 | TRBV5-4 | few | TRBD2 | CASSTGTSYEQYF | TGTGCCAGCAGCACCGGGACTAGCTACGAGCAGTACTTC
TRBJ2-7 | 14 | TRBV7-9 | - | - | CASGGLALRHEQYF | TGTGCCAGCGGTGGCCTCGCCCTAAGACACGAGCAGTACTTC
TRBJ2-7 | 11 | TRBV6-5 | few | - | CASGSSAKQYF | TGTGCCAGTGGGTCTTCGGCGAAGCAGTACTTC
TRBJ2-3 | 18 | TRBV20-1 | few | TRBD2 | CSARDLGTSGSRADTQYF | TGCAGTGCTAGAGATCTCGGGACTAGCGGGAGTCGGGCAGATACGCAGTATTTT
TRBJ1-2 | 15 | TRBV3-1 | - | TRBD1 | CASSQQGAWGYGYTF | TGTGCCAGCAGCCAACAGGGGGCGTGGGGCTATGGCTACACCTTC
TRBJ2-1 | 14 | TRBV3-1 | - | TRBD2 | CASSQRGAGNEQFF | TGTGCCAGCAGCCAGCGGGGGGCCGGGAATGAGCAGTTCTTC
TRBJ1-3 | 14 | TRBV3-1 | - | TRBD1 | CASSLRTGRNTIYF | TGTGCCAGCAGCCTGCGGACAGGGAGAAACACCATATATTTT
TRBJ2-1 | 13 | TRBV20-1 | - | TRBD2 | CSGKAGLYNEQFF | TGCAGTGGAAAAGCGGGACTATACAATGAGCAGTTCTTC
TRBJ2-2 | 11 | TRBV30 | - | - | CAWNSRGELFF | TGTGCCTGGAACAGTAGGGGGGAGCTGTTTTTT
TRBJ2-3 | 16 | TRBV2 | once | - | CASSESAGSRIDTQYF | TGTGCCAGCAGTGAATCGGCGGGCTCCCGAATAGATACGCAGTATTTT
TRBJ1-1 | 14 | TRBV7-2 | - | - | CASTNWVGNTEAFF | TGTGCCAGCACCAACTGGGTGGGGAACACTGAAGCTTTCTTT
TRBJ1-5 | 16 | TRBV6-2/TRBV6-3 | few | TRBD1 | CASSPQGENRNQPQHF | TGTGCCAGCAGCCCACAGGGGGAGAATCGTAATCAGCCCCAGCATTTT
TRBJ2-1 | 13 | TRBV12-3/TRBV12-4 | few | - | CASSSLASNEQFF | TGTGCCAGCAGTTCGCTGGCGAGCAATGAGCAGTTCTTC
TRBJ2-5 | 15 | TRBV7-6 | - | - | CASSSTNLGKETQYF | TGTGCCAGCAGCTCAACGAACCTGGGAAAGGAGACCCAGTACTTC
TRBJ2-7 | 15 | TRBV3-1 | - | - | CASSHQTRGSYEQYF | TGTGCCAGCAGCCACCAAACTAGGGGCTCCTACGAGCAGTACTTC
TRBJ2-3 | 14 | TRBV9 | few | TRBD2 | CASKPGLAVDTQYF | TGTGCCAGCAAACCGGGACTAGCTGTAGATACGCAGTATTTT
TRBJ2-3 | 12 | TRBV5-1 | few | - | CASRQFTDTQYF | TGCGCCAGCAGGCAATTCACAGATACGCAGTATTTT
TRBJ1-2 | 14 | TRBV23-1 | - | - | CASSHGRQDYGYTF | TGCGCCAGCAGTCACGGTCGGCAGGACTATGGCTACACCTTC
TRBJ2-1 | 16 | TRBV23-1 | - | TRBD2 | CASSQLPGLMASEQFF | TGCGCCAGCAGTCAACTTCCGGGACTAATGGCATCCGAGCAGTTCTTC
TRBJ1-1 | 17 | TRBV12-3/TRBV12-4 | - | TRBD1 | CASRNLPFGQADTEAFF | TGTGCCAGCAGGAACTTACCTTTCGGACAGGCCGACACTGAAGCTTTCTTT
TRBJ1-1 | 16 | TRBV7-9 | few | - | CASSPIGEGTNTEAFF | TGTGCCAGCAGCCCCATAGGCGAGGGGACCAACACTGAAGCTTTCTTT
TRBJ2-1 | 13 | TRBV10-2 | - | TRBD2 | CASGGRAYNEQFF | TGCGCCAGCGGCGGGAGGGCCTACAATGAGCAGTTCTTC
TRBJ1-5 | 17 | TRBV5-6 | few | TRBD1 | CASSSTGGGKGNQPQHF | TGTGCCAGCAGCTCGACAGGGGGCGGAAAGGGCAATCAGCCCCAGCATTTT
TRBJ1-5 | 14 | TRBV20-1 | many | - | CSARDPREDQPQHF | TGCAGTGCTAGAGATCCGAGGGAGGATCAGCCCCAGCATTTT
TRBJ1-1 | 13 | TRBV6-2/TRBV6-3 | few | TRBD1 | CASSGQGIAEAFF | TGTGCCAGCAGCGGACAGGGTATTGCTGAAGCTTTCTTT
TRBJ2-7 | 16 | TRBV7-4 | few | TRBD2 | CASSLRPVELAGEQYF | TGTGCCAGCAGCTTAAGGCCGGTGGAACTAGCGGGCGAGCAGTACTTC
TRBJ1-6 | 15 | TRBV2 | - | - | CASRTFKGGNSPLHF | TGTGCCAGCAGAACCTTCAAAGGAGGAAATTCACCCCTCCACTTT
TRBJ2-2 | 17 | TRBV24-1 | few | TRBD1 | CATSDTPDRVNTGELFF | TGTGCCACCAGTGATACTCCGGACAGGGTCAACACCGGGGAGCTGTTTTTT
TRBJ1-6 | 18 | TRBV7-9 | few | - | CASSLGREDRRKGGPLHF | TGTGCCAGCAGCTTAGGACGGGAGGACAGAAGAAAAGGGGGTCCCCTCCACTTT
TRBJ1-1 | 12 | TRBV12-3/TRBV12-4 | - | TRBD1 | CASSNRGTEAFF | TGTGCCAGCAGCAACAGGGGTACTGAAGCTTTCTTT
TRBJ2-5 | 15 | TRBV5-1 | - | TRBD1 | CASSHPGTGDETQYF | TGCGCCAGCAGCCATCCCGGGACAGGGGATGAGACCCAGTACTTC
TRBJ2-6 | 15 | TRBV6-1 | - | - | CASREQGSGANVLTF | TGTGCCAGCAGGGAGCAAGGCTCTGGGGCCAACGTCCTGACTTTC
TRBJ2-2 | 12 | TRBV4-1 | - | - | CASSHLRGELFF | TGCGCCAGCAGCCATCTAAGGGGGGAGCTGTTTTTT
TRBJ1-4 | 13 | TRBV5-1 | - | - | CASSFQKNEKLFF | TGCGCCAGCAGCTTCCAGAAGAATGAAAAACTGTTTTTT